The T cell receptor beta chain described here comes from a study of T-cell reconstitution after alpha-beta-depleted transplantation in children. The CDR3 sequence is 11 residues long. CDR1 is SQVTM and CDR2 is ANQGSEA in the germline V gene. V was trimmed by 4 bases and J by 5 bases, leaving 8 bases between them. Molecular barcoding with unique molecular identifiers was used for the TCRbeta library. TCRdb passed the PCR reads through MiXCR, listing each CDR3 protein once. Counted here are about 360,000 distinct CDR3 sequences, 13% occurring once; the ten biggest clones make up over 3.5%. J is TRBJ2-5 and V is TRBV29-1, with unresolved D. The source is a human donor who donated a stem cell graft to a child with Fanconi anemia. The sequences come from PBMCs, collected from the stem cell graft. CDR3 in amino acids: CSVGYRETQYF. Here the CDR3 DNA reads TGCAGCGTTGGATATAGGGAGACCCAGTACTTC.